This TCR beta chain stems from a study of blood T cell repertoires in COVID-19. The wider study: Samples taken during acute and convalescent COVID-19 were collected in the United States, Italy and Spain. Sources were T cells, B-cell-depleted T cells, or PBMCs; the material itself was cDNA or gDNA.

Per the original data handling: Counts of nucleated cells, estimated from reference gene primer amplification, were obtained. Some clones are missing from TCRdb's copy, which holds only in-frame ones; the method was immunoSEQ multiplex PCR. D and trimming come from the DNA, and the V and J calls and clone size come from that table. Of more than 95,000 clones listed, roughly 80% are singletons. V lost 6 bases to trimming and J lost 5 bases; unmatched junction nucleotides: 6. CDR1 and CDR2 from the germline V gene are WNHNN and SYGVQD (reference sequence). This CDR3 is 13 amino acids long. The receptor was derived from a woman aged 70-85 years with acute or convalescent COVID-19. This chain uses TRBV10-1 with TRBJ1-1; 7 positions agree with TRBD1. Material: peripheral blood. The CDR3 sequence: CASSRQGGTEAFF. The CDR3 DNA reads as TGCGCCAGCAGCCGACAGGGAGGTACTGAAGCTTTCTTT.